The TCR beta chain described here comes from a study of blood T cell repertoires in COVID-19. The overall study: Acute and convalescent COVID-19 specimens originated in the United States, Italy and Spain.

In the study's own analysis: Using reference gene primer amplification, nucleated cell counts were estimated. Profiling relied on immunoSEQ multiplex PCR, and the TCRdb table lists in-frame clones only, not all of them. That table furnishes V, J and clone size, whereas the DNA furnished D and trimming. The data show about 150,000 clones, with over 75% seen just once and approximately 1.2% held by the top ten. Participants, 18 to 89 years old, spanned more than 20 US areas. Each participant's cohort was designated according to participant-reported clinical history. Sequencing was performed on PBMCs or T cells enriched from blood (not recorded which). The TCR sequence derives from a woman in her 30s with acute COVID-19.

Written as DNA, the CDR3 is TGTGCCAGCAGCCGGGGACTAGCGTGGCCCGGGGAGCTGTTTTTT. This gives the protein CASSRGLAWPGELFF. The V call is TRBV3-1 (or the pseudogene TRBV3-2), the J call TRBJ2-2, with TRBD2 identical over 10 bases. V dropped 4 bases and J dropped 6; count of bases not matched to a gene: 5. Germline assignment: CDR1 LGHDT and CDR2 YNNKEL (reference sequence). The CDR3 runs to 15 residues.